The following is a T cell receptor (beta chain) sequence with its context. Antigen specificity is unknown. V was clipped by 4 bases and J by 2 bases, with 14 bases between them. The germline CDR1 and CDR2 sequences are MGHRA and YSYEKL. The CDR3 length is 15 residues. The sample comes from a study of beta chain features in type 1 diabetes. Study-wide results and limits: For cells with high TCR expression, cDNA sequencing could yield over-representation.

Sequenced material consisted of expressed TCRB transcripts (all of the isolated RNA was reverse transcribed). Generated by immunoSEQ multiplex PCR, the TCRdb table keeps only in-frame clones and is missing some. The sample has tens of thousands of clones; 30% to 40% are singletons. Sequenced: stem cell memory CD4+ T cells from blood. The TCR originated in a woman aged 18-35 years in good health. V usage is TRBV4-1 and J usage is TRBJ2-5, with a weak D call TRBD2 (6 bases). CDR3: CASSLRGTSQETQYF. CDR3 in DNA: TGCGCCAGCAGCCTACGAGGGACTTCTCAAGAGACCCAGTACTTC.